The 29 T cell receptor beta chains presented below share a single source sample, sequenced in a study of T cell responses to AZD1222 COVID-19 vaccine. The protocol was immunoSEQ multiplex PCR, while the TCRdb copy is restricted to in-frame clones and leaves out a portion. The sample contains more than 150,000 clones, roughly 94% of which appear only once. Here the sequenced sample was peripheral blood, taken on day 0 of AZD1222 vaccination. These receptors all stem from an adult in good health.

This chain uses TRBV2 with TRBJ1-2, with D uncertain. The CDR3 covers 13 residues. From germline, CDR1 is SNHLY and CDR2 FYNNEI. Trimming stripped 3 bases from V and 1 base from J, with 6 bases between. DNA of the CDR3: TGTGCCAGCAGTGATGCTGATAACTATGGCTACACCTTC. Its translation: CASSDADNYGYTF.

V is TRBV5-1 and J is TRBJ2-7; D call uncertain. Trimming took off 4 bases at V and 4 bases at J, with 12 bases between the two ends. Per the germline V gene, CDR1 is SGHRS and CDR2 is YFSETQ. The CDR3 extends over 13 amino acids. The CDR3 nucleotides read TGCGCCAGCAGCGAACCACAGAGATACGAGCAGTACTTC. Protein sequence: CASSEPQRYEQYF.

DNA for the CDR3: TGCAGCGTTGAAAGAATCCCGGGACAGACTAACTATGGCTACACCTTC. It codes for CSVERIPGQTNYGYTF. The chain employs TRBV29-1 and TRBJ1-2; 7 nucleotides match TRBD1. J was trimmed by 0 bases and V by 2 bases; bases with no gene match: 9. The CDR3 extends over 16 amino acids. Looked up from germline, CDR1 is SQVTM and CDR2 is ANQGSEA.

This clone appeared once. The chain is built from TRBV5-1 and TRBJ1-6; 12 bases are shared with TRBD1. CDR3 length: 15 residues. Germline V gene lookup returns CDR1 SGHRS and CDR2 YFSETQ. V lost 4 bases, J lost 8 bases, and 4 bases stayed unmatched. The CDR3 region has the DNA TGCGCCAGCAGCGCCGGGACAGGGGGCCATTCACCCCTCCACTTT. This sequence encodes CASSAGTGGHSPLHF.

This clone was seen once. The chain carries TRBV15 and TRBJ2-5; D ambiguous. CDR1 LNHNV and CDR2 YYDKDF come from the germline V gene (reference sequence). Trimming shortened V by 0 bases and J by 4 bases, and 9 bases separated the two germline ends. The CDR3 covers 14 residues. The CDR3 reads CATSRDQPPETQYF. The DNA for the CDR3 is TGTGCCACCAGCAGAGATCAGCCCCCAGAGACCCAGTACTTC.

This chain joins TRBV4-2 and TRBJ2-1, with a tentative D call TRBD2 (5 bases). CDR1 and CDR2 from the germline V gene are LGHNA and YNFKEQ. Deletions cut 0 bases from V and 1 base from J, with 10 bases between. This CDR3 has 16 amino acids. In DNA, the CDR3 is TGTGCCAGCAGCCAAGATAATCGGGGTTCCTACAATGAGCAGTTCTTC. Its protein is CASSQDNRGSYNEQFF.

The chain is built from TRBV5-5 and TRBJ2-7; D gene uncertain. The germline gives CDR1 SGHKS, CDR2 YYEKEE (reference sequence). The CDR3 is 14 amino acids. Trimming took off 1 base at V and 1 base at J, with 9 bases between the two ends. The CDR3 DNA follows: TGTGCCAGCAGCTTGTCAGGAACTTCCTACGAGCAGTACTTC. This sequence encodes CASSLSGTSYEQYF.

V gene TRBV7-9 combines with J gene TRBJ1-2; D call uncertain. Germline V gene lookup returns CDR1 SEHNR and CDR2 FQNEAQ (reference sequence). V was pared by 0 bases and J by 4 bases, with 3 bases between. This CDR3 is built from 12 residues. The CDR3 loop is CASSLASYGYTF. The CDR3, as DNA: TGTGCCAGCAGCTTAGCGAGCTATGGCTACACCTTC.

The V call is TRBV5-4, the J call TRBJ2-3; no definite D call. The CDR3 is made up of 15 amino acids. Per germline, CDR1 SGHNT and CDR2 YYREEE (reference sequence). Trimming shortened V by 3 bases and J by 2 bases, and 13 bases separated the two germline ends. DNA for the CDR3: TGTGCCAGCAGCTCTCAGGAGAAACTCACAGATACGCAGTATTTT. It is translated as CASSSQEKLTDTQYF.

J is TRBJ1-5 and V is TRBV5-5, with D hard to call. With 4 bases removed from V and 10 bases from J, the gap between germline ends came to 15 bases. The germline V gene encodes CDR1 SGHKS and CDR2 YYEKEE (reference sequence). The CDR3 loop spans 13 amino acids. The CDR3 DNA reads as TGTGCCAGCAGCCCATCGGGGAACACCCCCCAGCATTTT. Translating it yields CASSPSGNTPQHF.

The chain links TRBV18 to TRBJ2-1, with a tentative D call TRBD2 (7 bases). The CDR3 runs 19 residues. Looked up from germline, CDR1 is KGHSH and CDR2 is LQKENI. V was pared by 3 bases and J by 6 bases, with 27 bases between. Written as DNA, the CDR3 is TGTGCCAGCTCACCCTGGACTCCGTCAGGGGCCCGGGAGGTCAATGAGCAGTTCTTC. As protein: CASSPWTPSGAREVNEQFF.

This clone was detected only once. The V and J genes are TRBV5-4 and TRBJ2-5, with 7 bases fitting TRBD1. This CDR3 is 18 amino acids long. Germline V gene lookup returns CDR1 SGHNT and CDR2 YYREEE (reference sequence). The J segment lost 1 base and the V segment lost 4 bases, leaving 16 bases of the junction unmatched. CDR3 amino acids: CASSGKGQHSIFQETQYF. In DNA form, the CDR3 reads TGTGCCAGCAGCGGGAAGGGACAGCATTCGATTTTCCAAGAGACCCAGTACTTC.

The chain couples TRBV29-1 to TRBJ2-1, with D uncertain. CDR1 is SQVTM and CDR2 is ANQGSEA in the germline V gene. This CDR3 comprises 12 residues. Between the trimmed V and J ends, which lost 7 bases and 7 bases, there was a span of 14 bases. The CDR3 here is CSAARPGNEQFF. Here the CDR3 DNA reads TGCAGCGCTGCCCGCCCAGGAAATGAGCAGTTCTTC.

The genes are TRBV9 and TRBJ2-5, with TRBD1 matching 11 bases. V lost 3 bases to trimming and J lost 5 bases; unmatched junction nucleotides: 6. Looked up from germline, CDR1 is SGDLS and CDR2 is YYNGEE. There are 15 residues in the CDR3. CDR3 in amino acids: CASSERTGGVETQYF. CDR3 sequence (DNA): TGTGCCAGCAGCGAGCGGACAGGGGGCGTGGAGACCCAGTACTTC.

V and J are TRBV18 and TRBJ2-7; TRBD1 agrees at 7 bases. Germline lookup yields CDR1 KGHSH and CDR2 LQKENI. This CDR3 is built from 13 residues. Trimming at V came to 3 bases and at J to 4 bases, leaving 3 bases not matched to a gene. CDR3 loop: CASSPGTAYEQYF. The CDR3, as DNA: TGTGCCAGCTCACCCGGGACAGCTTACGAGCAGTACTTC.

This clone showed up just once. The CDR3 DNA follows: TGCAGCGTTGAACATGGACAGGGAAACTATGGCTACACCTTC. Amino acid sequence: CSVEHGQGNYGYTF. The chain is built from TRBV29-1 and TRBJ1-2, with 8 bases lining up with TRBD1. The V and J ends lost 2 bases and 2 bases, in that order; junction bases with no gene match: 4. This CDR3 is 14 amino acids long. The germline gives CDR1 SQVTM, CDR2 ANQGSEA.

The genes are TRBV11-2 and TRBJ1-2, with a weak D call TRBD1 (6 bases). Trimming stripped 4 bases from V and 7 bases from J, with 13 bases between. Germline CDR1 reads SGHAT; CDR2 reads FQNNGV. The CDR3 is 13 amino acids. The chain's CDR3 is CASSSRTVGGYTF. The CDR3 nucleotides read TGTGCCAGCAGCTCCCGGACAGTTGGTGGCTACACCTTC.

The chain couples TRBV28 to TRBJ1-5; a possible D gene is TRBD1 (6 bases). Germline assignment: CDR1 MDHEN and CDR2 SYDVKM. V dropped 10 bases and J dropped 0 bases, with 28 bases sitting between them. The CDR3 consists of 19 residues. As DNA, the CDR3 is TGTGCCACCCAAACGGGAGGACAGTGGGGACTATATAGCAATCAGCCCCAGCATTTT. Its protein is CATQTGGQWGLYSNQPQHF.

The chain has TRBV5-8 and TRBJ1-6; D is unresolved. The V end lost 4 bases, the J end lost 7 bases, and 9 bases lay between the germline ends. This CDR3 has 13 amino acids. Germline CDR1 is SGHTS and CDR2 is YDEGEE. The CDR3 reads CASSEGMNSPLHF. In nucleotides, the CDR3 is TGTGCCAGCAGCGAGGGTATGAATTCACCCCTCCACTTT.

The rearrangement links TRBV28 to TRBJ1-5, with 7 positions matching TRBD1. Germline values: CDR1 MDHEN, CDR2 SYDVKM. This CDR3 is 16 amino acids long. The V and J ends lost 6 bases and 3 bases, in that order; junction bases with no gene match: 11. In DNA form, the CDR3 reads TGTGCCAGCAGAAAAATAGGACAGGAAGACAATCAGCCCCAGCATTTT. Residues: CASRKIGQEDNQPQHF.

V usage is TRBV29-1 and J usage is TRBJ2-7, with a tentative D call TRBD1 (5 bases). V lost 6 bases to trimming and J lost 1 base, with 16 bases between them. The CDR3 is made up of 14 amino acids. Per germline, CDR1 SQVTM and CDR2 ANQGSEA. Here the CDR3 reads CSVRPMGPSYEQYF. As DNA, the CDR3 is TGCAGCGTCCGACCTATGGGGCCTTCCTACGAGCAGTACTTC.

The V gene is TRBV27, the J gene TRBJ2-7, with a possible D match to TRBD2 (5 bases). CDR3 length: 15 residues. Germline assignment: CDR1 MNHEY and CDR2 SMNVEV (reference sequence). The V end lost 4 bases, the J end lost 2 bases, and 15 bases lay between the germline ends. CDR3 in amino acids: CASSSDSRFTYEQYF. CDR3 nucleotides: TGTGCCAGCAGTTCGGACTCTCGATTTACCTACGAGCAGTACTTC.

V is TRBV5-1 and J is TRBJ2-6; TRBD1 agrees at 9 bases. In germline, CDR1 is SGHRS, CDR2 YFSETQ. Trimming removed 4 bases from V and 0 bases from J; junction bases left unmatched: 17. The CDR3 sequence is 21 residues long. The CDR3 bases are TGCGCCAGCAGCCGGATGGCCGAACCGGGACAGGGCAGCTCTGGGGCCAACGTCCTGACTTTC. This translates into CASSRMAEPGQGSSGANVLTF.

The rearrangement links TRBV6-5 to TRBJ2-1, with D perhaps being TRBD1 or TRBD2 (5 bases each). The germline V gene has CDR1 MNHEY and CDR2 SVGAGI. Trimming removed 6 bases at V and 7 bases at J, with 13 bases between. The CDR3 covers 13 residues. The CDR3: CASSQPGRNEQFF. For the CDR3, the DNA is TGTGCCAGCAGCCAACCAGGGAGAAATGAGCAGTTCTTC.

This rearrangement joins TRBV18 to TRBJ1-5; D is unclear. CDR1 is KGHSH, CDR2 LQKENI, per germline. Trimming took 6 bases from V and 0 from J, leaving 9 bases between them. The CDR3 consists of 14 residues. As DNA, the CDR3 is TGTGCCAGCTCGCCCGATCCTAGCAATCAGCCCCAGCATTTT. This translates into CASSPDPSNQPQHF. Based on the CDR3 plus reference TRBV18 and TRBJ1-5, the full variable domain is NAGVMQNPRHLVRRRGQEARLRCSPMKGHSHVYWYRQLPEEGLKFMVYLQKENIIDESGMPKERFSAEFPKEGPSILRIQQVVRGDSAAYFCASSPDPSNQPQHFGDGTRLSIL.

The CDR3 sequence: CASSLAGFDTDTQYF. CDR3 DNA sequence: TGTGCCAGCAGCTTGGCGGGGTTTGACACAGATACGCAGTATTTT. V is TRBV5-4 and J is TRBJ2-3; a weak D match, TRBD2 (5 bases). The length of the CDR3 is 15 residues. V lost 0 bases and J lost 2, with 10 bases in between. Germline V gene data show CDR1 as SGHNT and CDR2 as YYREEE (reference sequence).

This clone has a handful of counts. The chain couples TRBV4-2 to TRBJ2-7, with 10 nucleotides matching TRBD2. Germline CDR1 reads LGHNA; CDR2 reads YNFKEQ. V was clipped by 0 bases and J by 12 bases; unmatched bases: 14. The CDR3 sequence is 16 residues long. The chain's CDR3 is CASSQDNMASGSLLYF. CDR3 sequence (DNA): TGTGCCAGCAGCCAAGACAACATGGCTAGCGGGAGTTTGTTGTACTTC.

The chain links TRBV3-1 (or the pseudogene TRBV3-2) to TRBJ1-2; a weak D match, TRBD1 (5 bases). V gave up 1 base and J gave up 2 bases, with 11 bases separating them. The CDR3 extends over 15 amino acids. Per germline, CDR1 LGHDT and CDR2 YNNKEL (reference sequence). CDR3 region: CASSQGGGENYGYTF. The CDR3 bases are TGTGCCAGCAGCCAAGGGGGGGGAGAGAACTATGGCTACACCTTC.

The V and J genes are TRBV7-9 and TRBJ1-1; possible D gene TRBD1, 5 bases. Germline CDR1 SEHNR, CDR2 FQNEAQ (reference sequence). V was trimmed by 5 bases and J by 10 bases, leaving 11 bases between them. The CDR3 runs 11 residues. The chain's CDR3 is CASSHLGGAFF. The CDR3 DNA reads as TGTGCCAGCAGCCACCTGGGGGGAGCTTTCTTT.